This T cell receptor (beta chain) is drawn from a study of immune heterogeneity within non-small cell lung tumors. Overall study results and limits: A moderate but significant correlation was observed between local T-cell clonality and local tumor mutational burden (R around 0.35). Both recurring identical dominant CDR3 beta clonotypes and site-unique high-frequency clones were observed across tumor sites within a patient.

In a multiplex PCR, 32 V and 13 J primers amplified TCR beta CDR3. TCRdb re-called the multiplex PCR reads with MiXCR, one entry per CDR3 protein. The repertoire consists of a few thousand distinct CDR3 sequences, with around 18% occurring once and the leading ten covering around 4.1%. By sample share, this clonotype is medium-sized. As yet, its antigen is unknown. TCRs were amplified from roughly 600 ng gDNA of bulk tumor per sample. The authors collected several far-apart biopsies from each primary tumor during surgery. The cohort was untreated, with newly diagnosed non-small cell lung cancer undergoing curative surgery. Each donor was a newly diagnosed non-small cell lung cancer patient undergoing surgery with curative intent. Material for sequencing was lung tumor tissue. This TCR derives from a man aged 40-49 years with non-small cell lung cancer.

The CDR3 DNA sequence: TGTGCCAGTAGTGATATACCCTCGGGTAATTCACCCCTCCACTTT. Its translation is CASSDIPSGNSPLHF. This rearrangement joins TRBV19 to TRBJ1-6; D ambiguous. Germline loops: CDR1 LNHDA, CDR2 SQIVND (reference sequence). The length of the CDR3 is 15 residues. Trimming shortened V by 5 bases and J by 6 bases, and 14 bases separated the two germline ends.